These 14 T cell receptor beta chains share one sample of origin, sequenced in a study of blood T cell repertoires in COVID-19. Clones were read by immunoSEQ multiplex PCR, and TCRdb kept only the in-frame ones, dropping some. The table has approximately 490,000 clones, approximately 91% seen once; the top ten hold roughly 8.5%. Sequences were obtained from PBMCs or T cells enriched from blood (not recorded which). These TCRs come from a woman aged 55-70 years who had recovered from COVID-19.

The CDR3 DNA sequence: TGTGCCAGCAGTTCCGACAGAGTGAACACTGAAGCTTTCTTT. Translated: CASSSDRVNTEAFF. This chain connects TRBV7-6 to TRBJ1-1; maybe TRBD1 (5 bases). V lost 6 bases and J 0 bases, leaving 11 bases between the germline ends. Germline assignment: CDR1 SGHVS and CDR2 FNYEAQ. The CDR3 sequence is 14 residues long. Together with reference TRBV7-6 and TRBJ1-1, the CDR3 gives the full variable domain: GAGVSQSPRYKVTKRGQDVALRCDPISGHVSLYWYRQALGQGPEFLTYFNYEAQQDKSGLPNDRFSAERPEGSISTLTIQRTEQRDSAMYRCASSSDRVNTEAFFGQGTRLTVV.

V gene TRBV28 combines with J gene TRBJ2-2; no reliable D call. V lost 5 bases and J 2 bases, leaving 9 bases between the germline ends. The CDR3 runs to 14 residues. CDR1 and CDR2 from the germline V gene are MDHEN and SYDVKM. In nucleotides, the CDR3 is TGTGCCAGCAGTGGAGCCCGAAACACCGGGGAGCTGTTTTTT. This sequence encodes CASSGARNTGELFF.

The chain recombines TRBV2 with TRBJ2-1, with D maybe TRBD2 (6 bases). Trimming took 4 bases from V and 0 from J, leaving 22 bases between them. Germline V CDR1 and CDR2: SNHLY, FYNNEI. The CDR3 runs to 19 residues. CDR3 DNA sequence: TGTGCCAGCAGTGCACGGGCTGGGAAAGCGGGCAGCTCCTACAATGAGCAGTTCTTC. It codes for CASSARAGKAGSSYNEQFF.

As regards this clone: This same CDR3 is encoded by further DNA sequences in the sample. The chain carries TRBV7-9 and TRBJ2-7; 9 bases map to TRBD2. The CDR3 has 15 residues. Germline V gene sequence: CDR1 SEHNR, CDR2 FQNEAQ (reference sequence). V was clipped by 0 bases and J by 2 bases; unmatched bases: 2. CDR3 sequence (DNA): TGTGCCAGCAGCTTAGCCCTAGCGGGGACCTACGAGCAGTACTTC. This encodes CASSLALAGTYEQYF.

The J gene is TRBJ2-7, the V gene TRBV10-3; TRBD2 is a possible D gene (6 bases). This CDR3 is 13 amino acids long. The germline V gene encodes CDR1 ENHRY and CDR2 SYGVKD. V was clipped by 10 bases and J by 3 bases, with 16 bases between them. The CDR3 loop reads CATQGGESYEQYF. For the CDR3, the DNA is TGTGCCACCCAAGGAGGGGAGAGCTACGAGCAGTACTTC.

The chain joins TRBV11-2 to TRBJ2-3; 8 bases fit TRBD2. The trim removed 2 bases at V and 1 base at J, leaving 11 bases unmatched. The germline V gene encodes CDR1 SGHAT and CDR2 FQNNGV. CDR3 length equals 18 residues. Here the CDR3 DNA reads TGTGCCAGCAGCTTAAGGGCGGCGGGGGGTGCGGGCACAGATACGCAGTATTTT. Protein: CASSLRAAGGAGTDTQYF.

The rearrangement uses TRBV10-3 and TRBJ1-1; 10 nucleotides agree with TRBD1. CDR1 ENHRY and CDR2 SYGVKD come from the germline V gene. The V and J ends lost 7 bases and 0 bases, in that order; junction bases with no gene match: 8. This CDR3 comprises 16 residues. The CDR3 sequence: CAIKPGTGDLNTEAFF. The CDR3 bases are TGTGCCATCAAACCCGGGACAGGGGATTTGAACACTGAAGCTTTCTTT.

V usage is TRBV5-4 and J usage is TRBJ1-2, with 12 bases identical to TRBD1. V was clipped by 4 bases and J by 8 bases; unmatched bases: 12. The CDR3 extends over 16 amino acids. Germline lookup yields CDR1 SGHNT and CDR2 YYREEE (reference sequence). DNA of the CDR3: TGTGCCAGCAGCCCGGGGACAGGGGGCGTAGTAGGGGGCTACACCTTC. As protein: CASSPGTGGVVGGYTF.

The CDR3 nucleotides are TGCGCCAGCAGCCTCCAGACTAGCGGTGGCCGGGAGCTGTTTTTT. Its protein is CASSLQTSGGRELFF. This sequence joins TRBV5-1 and TRBJ2-2; 9 bases agree with TRBD2. Germline V gene data show CDR1 as SGHRS and CDR2 as YFSETQ. CDR3 size: 15 residues. Trimming removed 4 bases from V and 9 bases from J; junction bases left unmatched: 10.

V gene TRBV29-1 combines with J gene TRBJ2-1; 8 bases align to TRBD2. V gave up 2 bases and J gave up 9 bases; unmatched junction bases: 12. In germline, CDR1 is SQVTM, CDR2 ANQGSEA. The length of the CDR3 is 15 residues. The CDR3 is CSVESSGGGLVEQFF. In DNA form, the CDR3 reads TGCAGCGTTGAATCCTCGGGGGGGGGCCTCGTTGAGCAGTTCTTC.

Worth noting for this clone: Other nucleotide sequences from this sample produce the same CDR3. The CDR3 bases are TGTGCCAGCAGCCAAGATAGGGGGAATCAGCCCCAGCATTTT. This encodes CASSQDRGNQPQHF. This sequence joins TRBV3-1 (or the pseudogene TRBV3-2) and TRBJ1-5; tentatively, D is TRBD1 (6 bases). CDR3 length equals 14 residues. V lost 0 bases and J 4 bases, leaving 7 bases between the germline ends. CDR1 LGHDT and CDR2 YNNKEL come from the germline V gene (reference sequence).

The rearrangement joins TRBV9 to TRBJ2-3, with 7 nucleotides matching TRBD1. CDR1 and CDR2 (germline): SGDLS, YYNGEE. The CDR3 totals 17 residues. V was pared by 4 bases and J by 0 bases, with 11 bases of the junction left unmatched. In nucleotides, the CDR3 is TGTGCCAGCAGCCTCCGGGACAGACGGCCTAGCACAGATACGCAGTATTTT. It translates to CASSLRDRRPSTDTQYF.

The rearrangement links TRBV9 to TRBJ1-1, with no clear D. Germline CDR1 and CDR2: SGDLS and YYNGEE. The V gene lost 3 bases and the J gene lost 3 bases, with 9 bases spanning the gap. There are 13 residues in the CDR3. The CDR3 DNA follows: TGTGCCAGCAGCGATGGGAGGTACACTGAAGCTTTCTTT. Its translation is CASSDGRYTEAFF.

This chain connects TRBV6-6 to TRBJ1-2, with D maybe TRBD1 (6 bases). Trimming removed 6 bases at V and 0 bases at J, with 17 bases between. The CDR3 spans 16 residues. Germline V gene sequence: CDR1 MNHNY, CDR2 SVGAGI (reference sequence). CDR3 sequence reads: CASRPRGQSPNYGYTF. In DNA, the CDR3 is TGTGCCAGCAGACCTAGAGGACAGTCCCCTAACTATGGCTACACCTTC.